These 14 T cell receptor beta chains originate from one sample sequenced in a study of T-cell reconstitution after alpha-beta-depleted transplantation in children. Unique molecular identifiers were incorporated into the prepared TCRbeta library. From the PCR reads, TCRdb called clonotypes with MiXCR, one entry per CDR3 protein. This table has some 500,000 distinct CDR3 sequences, about 31% appearing once. Source: PBMCs from the stem cell graft donor, taken from the stem cell graft. The source of these receptors is a human donor who donated a stem cell graft to a child with aplastic anemia.

The chain couples TRBV5-1 to TRBJ2-5; TRBD1 aligns across 7 bases. There are 15 residues in the CDR3. Unmatched junction bases numbered 4, after V lost 1 base and J lost 1 base. Germline lookup yields CDR1 SGHRS and CDR2 YFSETQ. The CDR3 region has the DNA TGCGCCAGCAGCTTGCGGGACAGCCGCCAAGAGACCCAGTACTTC. It translates to CASSLRDSRQETQYF.

The chain couples TRBV18 to TRBJ1-2; D is unclear. Trimming left V 2 bases short and J 8 bases short, with 18 bases between. Germline V gene sequence: CDR1 KGHSH, CDR2 LQKENI. The CDR3 loop spans 15 amino acids. The CDR3: CASSPGQVGPNGYTF. In DNA, the CDR3 is TGTGCCAGCTCACCAGGGCAGGTGGGCCCGAACGGCTACACCTTC. The whole variable domain, filled in from reference TRBV18 and TRBJ1-2, reads NAGVMQNPRHLVRRRGQEARLRCSPMKGHSHVYWYRQLPEEGLKFMVYLQKENIIDESGMPKERFSAEFPKEGPSILRIQQVVRGDSAAYFCASSPGQVGPNGYTFGSGTRLTVV.

The V gene is TRBV14, the J gene TRBJ2-3; 7 nucleotides align to TRBD2. The V and J ends lost 1 base and 4 bases, in that order; junction bases with no gene match: 8. CDR3 length: 16 amino acids. Per germline, CDR1 SGHDN and CDR2 FVKESK. The CDR3 DNA reads as TGTGCCAGCAGCCAAGTATGGCGGGAGTTCCCAGATACGCAGTATTTT. Translating it yields CASSQVWREFPDTQYF.

CDR3 in DNA: TGCGCCAGCAGCCCACGACAGGAGAGCACAGATACGCAGTATTTT. Translation: CASSPRQESTDTQYF. The gene calls are TRBV5-1 and TRBJ2-3; D is possibly TRBD1 (6 bases). Germline values: CDR1 SGHRS, CDR2 YFSETQ. The CDR3 runs to 15 residues. Trimming removed 4 bases at V and 0 bases at J, with 12 bases between.

This clonotype was seen a handful of times. The chain employs TRBV7-9 and TRBJ1-1, with 7 bases identical to TRBD1. J lost 4 bases, V lost 5 bases, and 13 bases had no gene match. The CDR3 loop spans 16 amino acids. CDR1 and CDR2 (germline): SEHNR, FQNEAQ (reference sequence). CDR3 amino acids: CASSIFDRVEGTEAFF. The DNA of the CDR3 is TGTGCCAGCAGCATTTTCGACAGGGTCGAGGGCACTGAAGCTTTCTTT.

The table lists this clonotype with a few counts. The chain links TRBV19 to TRBJ2-7; weak D call: TRBD1 (6 bases). V gave up 0 bases and J gave up 0 bases, with 12 bases separating them. Germline CDR1 is LNHDA and CDR2 is SQIVND (reference sequence). This CDR3 has 16 residues. DNA for the CDR3: TGTGCCAGTAGTATAGACGGGACAACCTTCTCCTACGAGCAGTACTTC. Translated: CASSIDGTTFSYEQYF.

This clonotype was detected a few times. This rearrangement joins TRBV10-2 to TRBJ1-5; perhaps TRBD1 as D (5 bases). Germline V gene sequence: CDR1 WSHSY, CDR2 SAAADI. The CDR3 totals 13 residues. Trimming cost V 2 bases and J 9 bases, with 11 bases left between them. CDR3 nucleotides: TGCGCCAGCAGTGAGCTGGGGCCGTGGCCCCAGCATTTT. Protein sequence: CASSELGPWPQHF.

This clonotype was recorded a few times. The V call is TRBV5-1, the J call TRBJ2-7; perhaps TRBD2 as D (6 bases). Germline V gene data show CDR1 as SGHRS and CDR2 as YFSETQ. The CDR3 consists of 15 residues. The ends were cut back, 4 bases at V and 0 bases at J, with 14 bases in the middle. CDR3 coding DNA: TGCGCCAGCAGCCCGGAGGGACTGCCCTCCTACGAGCAGTACGTC. It is translated as CASSPEGLPSYEQYV.

This clonotype turned up a few times. V gene TRBV20-1 combines with J gene TRBJ2-1, with 8 bases fitting TRBD2. The CDR3 has 15 amino acids. The germline CDR1 and CDR2 sequences are DFQATT and SNEGSKA (reference sequence). Trimming removed 4 bases from V and 4 bases from J; junction bases left unmatched: 9. CDR3 sequence reads: CSAIPLAGGYNEQFF. The CDR3 DNA reads as TGCAGTGCTATCCCCCTGGCGGGGGGATACAATGAGCAGTTCTTC.

This clonotype has a handful of counts. The gene calls are TRBV20-1 and TRBJ2-2; D is possibly TRBD2 (6 bases). Per germline, CDR1 DFQATT and CDR2 SNEGSKA (reference sequence). The CDR3 runs 15 residues. Trimming took 0 bases from V and 3 from J, leaving 11 bases between them. CDR3 in amino acids: CSARDGGRDTGELFF. As DNA, the CDR3 is TGCAGTGCTAGAGATGGAGGGCGGGACACCGGGGAGCTGTTTTTT.

This chain connects TRBV12-3 or TRBV12-4 to TRBJ2-1; 13 nucleotides agree with TRBD2. V gave up 9 bases and J gave up 5 bases; unmatched junction bases: 1. This CDR3 has 13 amino acids. CDR3 in amino acids: CASGLAGDNEQFF. The CDR3, as DNA: TGTGCCAGTGGACTAGCGGGGGACAATGAGCAGTTCTTC.

The table lists this clonotype with a few counts. The V gene is TRBV5-5, the J gene TRBJ1-1; 8 nucleotides match TRBD1. Germline CDR1 is SGHKS and CDR2 is YYEKEE (reference sequence). V lost 6 bases to trimming and J lost 1 base; unmatched junction nucleotides: 5. This CDR3 is 14 amino acids long. The CDR3 loop reads CASIRTGRNTEAFF. The CDR3 nucleotides are TGTGCCAGCATCCGGACAGGGCGGAACACTGAAGCTTTCTTT. Full variable domain (rest looked up from reference TRBV5-5 and TRBJ1-1): DAGVTQSPTHLIKTRGQQVTLRCSPISGHKSVSWYQQVLGQGPQFIFQYYEKEERGRGNFPDRFSARQFPNYSSELNVNALLLGDSALYLCASIRTGRNTEAFFGQGTRLTVV.

This clonotype has more than one count but fewer than ten. This sequence joins TRBV29-1 and TRBJ2-1; D uncertain. CDR1 and CDR2 from the germline V gene are SQVTM and ANQGSEA. Trimming shortened V by 0 bases and J by 3 bases, and 6 bases separated the two germline ends. CDR3 length: 13 residues. The CDR3 sequence: CSVEELLYNEQFF. CDR3 bases: TGCAGCGTTGAAGAATTACTCTACAATGAGCAGTTCTTC.

The V call is TRBV7-6, the J call TRBJ2-1, with 7 nucleotides matching TRBD1. The CDR3 extends over 16 amino acids. The germline CDR1 and CDR2 sequences are SGHVS and FNYEAQ. V lost 5 bases, J lost 4 bases, and 11 bases stayed unmatched. CDR3 in DNA: TGTGCCAGCAGCCCCGAGTTGGGGACAGCATACAATGAGCAGTTCTTC. This codes for CASSPELGTAYNEQFF.